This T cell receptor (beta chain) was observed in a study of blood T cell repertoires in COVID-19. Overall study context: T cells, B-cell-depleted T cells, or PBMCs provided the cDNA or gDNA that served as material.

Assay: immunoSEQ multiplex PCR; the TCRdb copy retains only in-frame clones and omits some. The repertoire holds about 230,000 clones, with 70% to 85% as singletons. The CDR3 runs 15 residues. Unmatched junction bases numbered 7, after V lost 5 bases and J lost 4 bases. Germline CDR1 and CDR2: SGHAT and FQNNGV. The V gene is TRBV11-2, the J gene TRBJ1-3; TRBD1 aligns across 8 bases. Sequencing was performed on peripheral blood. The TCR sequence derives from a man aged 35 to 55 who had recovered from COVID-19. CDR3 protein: CASSKTTGVGNTIYF. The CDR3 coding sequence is TGTGCCAGCAGCAAAACGACAGGGGTCGGAAACACCATATATTTT. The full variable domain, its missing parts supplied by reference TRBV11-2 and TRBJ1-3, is EAGVAQSPRYKIIEKRQSVAFWCNPISGHATLYWYQQILGQGPKLLIQFQNNGVVDDSQLPKDRFSAERLKGVDSTLKIQPAKLEDSAVYLCASSKTTGVGNTIYFGEGSWLTVV.